Listed below are T cell receptor beta chains from one sample, sequenced in a study of T cell changes during pregnancy in multiple sclerosis. The protocol was immunoSEQ multiplex PCR, while the TCRdb copy is restricted to in-frame clones and leaves out a portion. The sample has around 62,000 clones, about 88% seen once. Sample: peripheral blood, taken in the first trimester of pregnancy. The origin of the receptors is a female donor with multiple sclerosis, enrolled in a pregnancy study. CDR3s include the opening cysteine and the closing phenylalanine or tryptophan. D genes are given only for firm matches.

v_call: TRBV7-2; d_call: TRBD1; j_call: TRBJ1-2; cdr3_nt: TGTGCCAGCAGCGCGGACAGGCGGCATGGCTACACCTTC; cdr3_aa: CASSADRRHGYTF
v_call: TRBV7-2; d_call: TRBD1; j_call: TRBJ2-3; cdr3_nt: TGTGCCAGCGGTGAGGGGGCCAGCACAGATACGCAGTATTTT; cdr3_aa: CASGEGASTDTQYF
v_call: TRBV5-5; d_call: .; j_call: TRBJ2-3; cdr3_nt: TGTGCCAGCAGCTTGGACTTGAGCACAGATACGCAGTATTTT; cdr3_aa: CASSLDLSTDTQYF
v_call: TRBV30; d_call: TRBD1; j_call: TRBJ2-4; cdr3_nt: TGTGCCTGGAGTGTCCCAGGGGGTCAGCACATTCAGTACTTC; cdr3_aa: CAWSVPGGQHIQYF
v_call: TRBV6-1; d_call: .; j_call: TRBJ1-6; cdr3_nt: TGTGCCAGCAGTGACAGGGGCCCCCTCTCTTATAATTCACCCCTCCACTTT; cdr3_aa: CASSDRGPLSYNSPLHF
v_call: TRBV7-6; d_call: TRBD2; j_call: TRBJ2-2; cdr3_nt: TGTGCCAGCAGTTTAGAACCGGGACTAGCGGCGAACACCGGGGAGCTGTTTTTT; cdr3_aa: CASSLEPGLAANTGELFF
v_call: TRBV6-5; d_call: .; j_call: TRBJ2-7; cdr3_nt: TGTGCCAGCAGTTACACTATGACGGGCTACGAGCAGTACTTC; cdr3_aa: CASSYTMTGYEQYF
v_call: TRBV6-4; d_call: .; j_call: TRBJ1-2; cdr3_nt: TGTGCCAGCAGTGAAGACGGGGGTCGAGCCTATGGCTACACCTTC; cdr3_aa: CASSEDGGRAYGYTF
v_call: TRBV29-1; d_call: .; j_call: TRBJ1-2; cdr3_nt: TGCAGCGTTGAAGAAAGGGAGGGTGCTGGCTACACCTTC; cdr3_aa: CSVEEREGAGYTF
v_call: TRBV2; d_call: .; j_call: TRBJ1-2; cdr3_nt: TGTGCCAGCAGTGACAGGGCAAGATTCTATGGCTACACCTTC; cdr3_aa: CASSDRARFYGYTF
v_call: TRBV19; d_call: .; j_call: TRBJ1-1; cdr3_nt: TGTGCCAGTACCCTCGAGAGAGGCACTGAAGCTTTCTTT; cdr3_aa: CASTLERGTEAFF